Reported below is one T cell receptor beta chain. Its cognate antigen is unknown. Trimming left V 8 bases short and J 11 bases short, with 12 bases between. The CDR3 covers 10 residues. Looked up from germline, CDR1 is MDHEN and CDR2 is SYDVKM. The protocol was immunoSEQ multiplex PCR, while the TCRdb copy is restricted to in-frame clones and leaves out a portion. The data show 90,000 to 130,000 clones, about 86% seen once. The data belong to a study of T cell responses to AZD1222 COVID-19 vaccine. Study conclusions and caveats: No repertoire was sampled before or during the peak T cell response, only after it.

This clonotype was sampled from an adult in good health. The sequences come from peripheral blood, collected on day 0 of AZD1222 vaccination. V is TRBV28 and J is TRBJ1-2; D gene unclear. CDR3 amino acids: CASGSGRYTF. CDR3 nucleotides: TGTGCCAGCGGATCTGGGCGGTACACCTTC.